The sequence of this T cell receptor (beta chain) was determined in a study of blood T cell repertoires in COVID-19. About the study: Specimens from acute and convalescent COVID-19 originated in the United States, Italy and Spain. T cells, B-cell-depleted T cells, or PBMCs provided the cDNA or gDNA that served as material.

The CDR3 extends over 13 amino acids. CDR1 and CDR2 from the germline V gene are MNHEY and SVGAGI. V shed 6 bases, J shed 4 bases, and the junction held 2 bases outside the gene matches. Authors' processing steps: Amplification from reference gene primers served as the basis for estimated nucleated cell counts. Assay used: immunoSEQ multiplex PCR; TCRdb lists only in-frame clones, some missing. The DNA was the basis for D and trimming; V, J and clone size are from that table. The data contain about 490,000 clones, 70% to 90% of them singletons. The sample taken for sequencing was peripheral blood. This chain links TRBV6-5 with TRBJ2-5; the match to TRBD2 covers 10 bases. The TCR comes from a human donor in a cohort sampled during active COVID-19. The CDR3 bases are TGTGCCAGCAGGCGGACTAGCGGAGAGACCCAGTACTTC. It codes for CASRRTSGETQYF.